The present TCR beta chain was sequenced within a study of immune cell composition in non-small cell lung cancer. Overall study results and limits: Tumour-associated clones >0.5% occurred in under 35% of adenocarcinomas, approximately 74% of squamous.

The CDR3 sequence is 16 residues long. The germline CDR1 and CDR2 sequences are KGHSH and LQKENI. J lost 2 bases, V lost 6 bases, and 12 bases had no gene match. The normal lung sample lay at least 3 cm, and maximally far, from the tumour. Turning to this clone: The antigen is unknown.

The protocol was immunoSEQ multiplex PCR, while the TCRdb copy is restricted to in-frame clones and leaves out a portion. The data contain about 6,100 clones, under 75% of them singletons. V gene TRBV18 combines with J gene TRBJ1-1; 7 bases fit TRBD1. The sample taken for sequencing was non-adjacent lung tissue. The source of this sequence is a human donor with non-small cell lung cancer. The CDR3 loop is CASSLATGWTNTEAFF. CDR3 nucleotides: TGTGCCAGCTCCCTGGCGACAGGGTGGACTAACACTGAAGCTTTCTTT.